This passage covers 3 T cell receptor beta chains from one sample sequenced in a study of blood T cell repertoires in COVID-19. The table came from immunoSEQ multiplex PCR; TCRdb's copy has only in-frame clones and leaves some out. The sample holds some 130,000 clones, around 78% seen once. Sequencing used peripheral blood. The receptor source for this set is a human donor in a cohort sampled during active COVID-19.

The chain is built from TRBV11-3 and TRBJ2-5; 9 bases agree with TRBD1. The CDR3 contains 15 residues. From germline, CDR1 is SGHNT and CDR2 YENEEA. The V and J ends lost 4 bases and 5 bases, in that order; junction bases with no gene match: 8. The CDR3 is CASSSNRGPLETQYF. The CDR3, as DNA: TGTGCCAGCAGCTCCAACAGGGGGCCTTTGGAGACCCAGTACTTC.

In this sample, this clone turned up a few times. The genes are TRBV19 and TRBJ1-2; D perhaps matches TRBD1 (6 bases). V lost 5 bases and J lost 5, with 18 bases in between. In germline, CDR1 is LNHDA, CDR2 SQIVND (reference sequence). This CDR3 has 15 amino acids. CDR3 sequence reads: CASSPRLGGPYGYTF. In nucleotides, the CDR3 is TGTGCCAGTAGTCCCCGGCTCGGGGGGCCGTATGGCTACACCTTC.

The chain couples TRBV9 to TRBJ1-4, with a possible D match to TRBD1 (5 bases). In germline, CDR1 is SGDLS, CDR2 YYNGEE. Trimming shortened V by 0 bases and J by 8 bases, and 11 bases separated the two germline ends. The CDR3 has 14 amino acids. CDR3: CASSVGQMEEKLFF. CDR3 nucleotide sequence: TGTGCCAGCAGCGTAGGACAGATGGAGGAAAAACTGTTTTTT.